This T cell receptor (beta chain) was profiled in a study of control samples from healthy donors and cancer patients. This clone was observed a few times. Assay: immunoSEQ multiplex PCR; the TCRdb copy retains only in-frame clones and omits some. The sample lists about 160,000 clones, roughly 94% occurring once. This CDR3 has 13 residues. From germline, CDR1 is MNHEY and CDR2 SVGEGT. Trimming left V 5 bases short and J 4 bases short, with 12 bases between. This receptor was identified in a woman in her thirties or forties in good health. Sequenced input: blood. The chain has TRBV6-2 or TRBV6-3 and TRBJ2-7, with D uncertain. CDR3 sequence: CASSPPNRYEQYF. CDR3 bases: TGTGCCAGCAGTCCACCTAACCGGTACGAGCAGTACTTC.